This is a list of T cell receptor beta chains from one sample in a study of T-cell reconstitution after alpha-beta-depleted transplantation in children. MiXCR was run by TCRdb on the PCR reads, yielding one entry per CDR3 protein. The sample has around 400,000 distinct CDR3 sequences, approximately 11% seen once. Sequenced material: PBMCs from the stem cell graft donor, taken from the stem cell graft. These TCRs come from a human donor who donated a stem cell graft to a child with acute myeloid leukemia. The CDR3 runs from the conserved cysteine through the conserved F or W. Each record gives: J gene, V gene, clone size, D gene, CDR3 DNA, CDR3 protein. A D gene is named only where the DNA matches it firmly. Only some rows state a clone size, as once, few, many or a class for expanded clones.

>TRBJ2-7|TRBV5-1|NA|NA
TGCGCCAGCAGCTTGGCCGTTCCGGTTGACGAGCAGTACTTC
CASSLAVPVDEQYF
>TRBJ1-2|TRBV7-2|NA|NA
TGTGCCAGCAGCTTAGTAGGGGGTGGTGGCTACACCTTC
CASSLVGGGGYTF
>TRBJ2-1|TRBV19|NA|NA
TGTGCCAGTAGAAGCTTAAATGAGCAGTTCTTC
CASRSLNEQFF
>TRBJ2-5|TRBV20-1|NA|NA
TGCAGTGCCCAGGCTCTTGGACGGATCCAAGAGACCCAGTACTTC
CSAQALGRIQETQYF
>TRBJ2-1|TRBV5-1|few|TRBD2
TGCGCCAGCAGCTTGTCTAGCGGGGGGGAGGGGCAGTTCTTC
CASSLSSGGEGQFF
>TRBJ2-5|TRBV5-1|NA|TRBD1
TGCGCCAGCAATGTGGGGGACAGGCCCCAAGAGACCCAGTACTTC
CASNVGDRPQETQYF
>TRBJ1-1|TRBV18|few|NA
TGTGCCAGCTCAGCTAAACAGGGAAGGACTGAAGCTTTCTTT
CASSAKQGRTEAFF
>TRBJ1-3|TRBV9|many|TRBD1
TGTGCCAGCAGCGAGGGACAGCACTCTGGAAACACCATATATTTT
CASSEGQHSGNTIYF
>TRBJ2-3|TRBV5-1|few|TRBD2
TGCGCCAGCAGCTTGGACCTTAGCGGGGGGCCGAAGGGCACAGATACGCAGTATTTT
CASSLDLSGGPKGTDTQYF
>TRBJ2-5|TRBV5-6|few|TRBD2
TGTGCCAGCAGCTGGGGGACTAGCGGGCACCAAGAGACCCAGTACTTC
CASSWGTSGHQETQYF
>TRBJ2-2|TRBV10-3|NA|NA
TGTGCCATCAGTGACCTTCTAGCCCCAAACGCCGGGGAGCTGTTTTTT
CAISDLLAPNAGELFF
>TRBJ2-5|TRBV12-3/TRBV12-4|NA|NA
TGTGTCAGCAGTTTGTTTGGACCGGGACATCAAGAGACCCAGTACTTC
CVSSLFGPGHQETQYF
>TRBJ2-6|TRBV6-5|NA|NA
TGTGCCAGCAGTTATACCGGACAGAGCTCCTCTGGGGCCAACGTCCTGACTTTC
CASSYTGQSSSGANVLTF
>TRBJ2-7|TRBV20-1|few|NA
TGCAGTTCTAGAGGGGGTAGCGGAAACTACGAGCAGTACTTC
CSSRGGSGNYEQYF
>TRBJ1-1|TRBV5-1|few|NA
TGCGCCAGGGAGACCACTGAAGCTTTCTTT
CARETTEAFF
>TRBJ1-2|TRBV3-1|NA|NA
TGTGCCAGCAGCCAAGATCTGGGGCCTGGGTTCTATGGCTACACCTTC
CASSQDLGPGFYGYTF
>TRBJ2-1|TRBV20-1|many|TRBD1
TGCAGTGCAGAAACAGGGGTTTCGGACAATGAGCAGTTCTTC
CSAETGVSDNEQFF
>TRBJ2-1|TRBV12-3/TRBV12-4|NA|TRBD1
TGTGCCAGCAGCCGACAGGGAGCCTACAATGAGCAGTTCTTC
CASSRQGAYNEQFF
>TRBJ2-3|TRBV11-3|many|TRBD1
TGTGCCAGCAGCAGCAGCTTAACAGGGGGAGATACGCAGTATTTT
CASSSSLTGGDTQYF
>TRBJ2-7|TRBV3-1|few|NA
TGTGCCAGCAGCCAAGATTTTACGCTCGGCTCCTACGAGCAGTACTTC
CASSQDFTLGSYEQYF
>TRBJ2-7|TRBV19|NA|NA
TGTGCCAGTGGGACCGATTCCTTCTACGAGCAGTACTTC
CASGTDSFYEQYF
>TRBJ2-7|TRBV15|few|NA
TGTGCCACCAGCAGAGGCACAGGTTCCTACGAGCAGTACTTC
CATSRGTGSYEQYF
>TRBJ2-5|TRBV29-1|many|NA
TGCAGCGTTGAAAGCAGGGCACAAGAGACCCAGTACTTC
CSVESRAQETQYF
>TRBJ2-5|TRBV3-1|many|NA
TGTGCCAGCAGCCAAGGGACATCCCAAGAGACCCAGTACTTC
CASSQGTSQETQYF
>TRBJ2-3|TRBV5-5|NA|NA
TGTGCCAGCAGCGCCCTAGGGGGAGATACGCAGTATTTT
CASSALGGDTQYF
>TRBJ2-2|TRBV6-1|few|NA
TGTGCCAGCAGTCGTCGACACCTCGGGGAGCTGTTTTTT
CASSRRHLGELFF
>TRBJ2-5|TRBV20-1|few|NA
TGCAGTGCTAGAAGCGTCAGGGGGAGGGTGGAGACCCAGTACTTC
CSARSVRGRVETQYF
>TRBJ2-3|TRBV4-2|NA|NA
TGTGCCAGCAGCCAAGATTGGGACACAGATACGCAGTATTTT
CASSQDWDTDTQYF
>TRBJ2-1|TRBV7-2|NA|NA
TGTGCCAGCAGCTTAGAACAGGGTAGTTTTAGTAAGTTCTTC
CASSLEQGSFSKFF
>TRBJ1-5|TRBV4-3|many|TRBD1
TGCGCCAGCAGCCGGGACAGGGGCGAGAATCAGCCCCAGCATTTT
CASSRDRGENQPQHF
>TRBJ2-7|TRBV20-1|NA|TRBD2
TGCAGTGCTAGCCCCGGACTAGCGGGGACCTACGAGCAGTACTTC
CSASPGLAGTYEQYF
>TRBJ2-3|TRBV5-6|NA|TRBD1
TGTGCCAGCAGCCGACAGGGGGCGGGAGATACGCAGTATTTT
CASSRQGAGDTQYF
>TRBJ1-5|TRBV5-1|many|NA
TGCGCCAGCAGCTTGGATAGGGATCAGCCCCAGCATTTT
CASSLDRDQPQHF
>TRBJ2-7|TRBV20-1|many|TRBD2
TGCAGTGCTAGCCCTGGGGGGGGCTACGAGCAGTACTTC
CSASPGGGYEQYF
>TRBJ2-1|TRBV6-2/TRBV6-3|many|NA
TGTGCCAGCAGCGAGGACAGAACCTACAATGAGCAGTTCTTC
CASSEDRTYNEQFF
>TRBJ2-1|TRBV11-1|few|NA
TGTGCCAGCAGCTTACGGGGGGCCCCGACTGAGCAGTTCTTC
CASSLRGAPTEQFF
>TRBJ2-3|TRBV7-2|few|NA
TGTGCCAGCAGCTTCACTCCAGCAAGCACAGATACGCAGTATTTT
CASSFTPASTDTQYF
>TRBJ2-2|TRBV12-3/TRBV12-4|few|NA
TGTGCCAGCAGACTACAGGGCTCGAACACCGGGGAGCTGTTTTTT
CASRLQGSNTGELFF
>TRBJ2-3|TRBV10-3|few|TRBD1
TGTGCCGTACAGGGGGTCTCCAGCACAGATACGCAGTATTTT
CAVQGVSSTDTQYF
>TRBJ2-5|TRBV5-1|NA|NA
TGCGCCAGCAGCTCTACGGGGTCAGAGACCCAGTACTTC
CASSSTGSETQYF
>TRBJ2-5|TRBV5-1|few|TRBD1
TGCGCCAGCAGCTTGATCACAGGGGGTGAAGAGACCCAGTACTTC
CASSLITGGEETQYF
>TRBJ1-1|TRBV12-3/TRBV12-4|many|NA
TGTGCCAGCAGTGCTATAGGGGCGTGGACTGAAGCTTTCTTT
CASSAIGAWTEAFF
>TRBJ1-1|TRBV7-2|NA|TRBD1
TGTGCCAGCAGCTTGACAGGGTTGTACACTGAAGCTTTCTTT
CASSLTGLYTEAFF
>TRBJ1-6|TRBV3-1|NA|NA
TGTGCCAGCAGCCAAGAACCGAATTCACCCCTCCACTTT
CASSQEPNSPLHF
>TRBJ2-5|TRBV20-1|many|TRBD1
TGCAGTGCTAGAGAGACAACAGGGGTCAACCAAGAGACCCAGTACTTC
CSARETTGVNQETQYF
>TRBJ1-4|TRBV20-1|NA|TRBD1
TGCAGTGCTAGTTTCGGACAGGGGTCTTACCTTAATGAAAAACTGTTTTTT
CSASFGQGSYLNEKLFF
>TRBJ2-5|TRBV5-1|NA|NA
TGCGCCAGCAGCGCCCCGGACTATGGGACCCAGTACTTC
CASSAPDYGTQYF
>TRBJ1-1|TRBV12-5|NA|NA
TGTGCTAGTGGTTTGAGGCCAAATTCTCCTGAAGCTTTCTTT
CASGLRPNSPEAFF
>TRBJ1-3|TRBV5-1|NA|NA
TGCGCCAGCAGCGCGCAGGGGGGAAACACCATATATTTT
CASSAQGGNTIYF
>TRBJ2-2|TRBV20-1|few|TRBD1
TGCAGTGCTAGACCGGACAGGGGGAACACCGGGGAGCTGTTTTTT
CSARPDRGNTGELFF
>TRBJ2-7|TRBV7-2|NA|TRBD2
TGTGCCAGCAGCTTATACGGGCTAGCGGGAGTTGATGAGCAGTACTTC
CASSLYGLAGVDEQYF
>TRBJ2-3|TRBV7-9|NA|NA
TGTGCCAGCAGCAGCAGCAGGGGCCAACTCGCGAGGGATACGCAGTATTTT
CASSSSRGQLARDTQYF
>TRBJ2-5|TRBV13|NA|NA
TGTGCCAGCAGCTCGCGTGGAGGGGGCAAAGAGACCCAGTACTTC
CASSSRGGGKETQYF
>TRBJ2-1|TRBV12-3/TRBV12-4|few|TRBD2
TGTGCCAGCAGTTCTAGCGGGGGCCTCAATGAGCAGTTCTTC
CASSSSGGLNEQFF
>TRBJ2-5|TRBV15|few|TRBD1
TGTGCCACCAGCAGGGATCCGGGACAGGGCCAGGAGATCCAGTACTTC
CATSRDPGQGQEIQYF
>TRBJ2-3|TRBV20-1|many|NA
TGCAGTGCCCCTGGGGCGAGTTCAGATACGCAGTATTTT
CSAPGASSDTQYF
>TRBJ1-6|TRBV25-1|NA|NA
TGTGCCAGCACCCAAACGGGAACTGGGACTTCTAATTCACCCCTCCACTTT
CASTQTGTGTSNSPLHF